These T cell receptor beta chains were read from a single sample in a study of cytomegalovirus exposure and HLA in healthy donors. Measured with immunoSEQ multiplex PCR; TCRdb has only the in-frame clones, and not every one. The data contain about 180,000 clones, around 85% of them singletons. Specimen: PBMCs. These receptors were collected from a man aged 18 to 30 in good health and CMV-seropositive. CDR3s include the opening cysteine and the closing phenylalanine or tryptophan. The order of the fields is CDR3 DNA, CDR3 protein, J gene, V gene, D gene, clone size. A D gene is named only where the DNA matches it firmly. Clone sizes are given selectively: once, few, many, or a class where the clone is expanded.

TGTGCCAGCAGTGAGTGGGGACACTACGCGACCCAGTACTTC	CASSEWGHYATQYF	TRBJ2-5	TRBV6-1	NA	NA
TGTGCCAGTAGTTTAATGAACACTGAAGCTTTCTTT	CASSLMNTEAFF	TRBJ1-1	TRBV19	NA	NA
TGTGCCAGCAGCCCTGCAACTAATGAAAAACTGTTTTTT	CASSPATNEKLFF	TRBJ1-4	TRBV4-2	NA	NA
TGTGCCAGCAGCCAAGCTAACTCCGGTGAGCAGTTCTTC	CASSQANSGEQFF	TRBJ2-1	TRBV7-3	NA	NA
TGTGCCTGGAGTGCGAAACAGGGGGCGGGAACTGAAGCTTTCTTT	CAWSAKQGAGTEAFF	TRBJ1-1	TRBV30	TRBD1	NA
TGTGCCAGCAGCCTGGGACAGCTCAATCAGCCCCAGCATTTT	CASSLGQLNQPQHF	TRBJ1-5	TRBV28	TRBD1	NA
TGTGCCAGCAGCTTCAGACAGGGGGCATCAGATACGCAGTATTTT	CASSFRQGASDTQYF	TRBJ2-3	TRBV7-9	TRBD1	NA
TGCGCCAGCAGCCAAGATGGCGGGAACACCGGGGAGCTGTTTTTT	CASSQDGGNTGELFF	TRBJ2-2	TRBV4-1	NA	NA
TGTGCCAGCAGCAACCGGACTAGCGGTAGCTCCTACGAGCAGTACTTC	CASSNRTSGSSYEQYF	TRBJ2-7	TRBV5-4	TRBD2	once
TGTGCCAGCAGTTTAAATCCAGGGGGAACCGGGGAGCTGTTTTTT	CASSLNPGGTGELFF	TRBJ2-2	TRBV27	TRBD1	NA
TGTGCCAGCAGTGGCGGGGGCGGCGAGACCCAGTACTTC	CASSGGGGETQYF	TRBJ2-5	TRBV28	NA	once
TGCGCCAGCAGGAGCGGCGGCCCTAGCACAGATACGCAGTATTTT	CASRSGGPSTDTQYF	TRBJ2-3	TRBV5-1	NA	NA
TGCGCCAGCAGCCAAGAAACCGGGAGGGGATACGAGCAGTACTTC	CASSQETGRGYEQYF	TRBJ2-7	TRBV4-1	TRBD2	NA
TGTGCCACCAGCAGCTCTATCGGAGGCCGGGACACTGAAGCTTTCTTT	CATSSSIGGRDTEAFF	TRBJ1-1	TRBV15	NA	NA
TGTGCCTGGAGTTTTCTCGATAGGGGCAGCCTGAACACTGAAGCTTTCTTT	CAWSFLDRGSLNTEAFF	TRBJ1-1	TRBV30	NA	NA
TGTGCCAGCAGTGAATATGACAGGGGACGGGTAGCTTTCTTT	CASSEYDRGRVAFF	TRBJ1-1	TRBV2	TRBD1	NA
TGTGCCAGCAGCCAGCGGGACTTTACCTACAATGAGCAGTTCTTC	CASSQRDFTYNEQFF	TRBJ2-1	TRBV14	NA	NA
TGTGCCAGCAGACGCGACAGGGACTATGGCTACACCTTC	CASRRDRDYGYTF	TRBJ1-2	TRBV5-4	TRBD1	NA
TGTGCCACAAAGGTGCGGGGGAACAATCAGCCCCAGCATTTT	CATKVRGNNQPQHF	TRBJ1-5	TRBV6-5	NA	NA
TGTGCTAGTGGTTTGATGGGGGCTGGGGATACGCAGTATTTT	CASGLMGAGDTQYF	TRBJ2-3	TRBV12-5	NA	once
TGTGCCAGCAGCTCCGATTGGGGCCGGTCCTACGAGCAGTACTTC	CASSSDWGRSYEQYF	TRBJ2-7	TRBV5-5	NA	NA
TGCGCCAGCAGCAGGGACTCTAGCACAGATACGCAGTATTTT	CASSRDSSTDTQYF	TRBJ2-3	TRBV5-1	NA	NA
TGCGCCAGCAGTGAGTCTAAGCGGGGGGACCTCACAGATACGCAGTATTTT	CASSESKRGDLTDTQYF	TRBJ2-3	TRBV10-1	TRBD2	NA
TGTGCCAGCAGCTTAGCGGCAGGGGGGACCTACGAGCAGTACTTC	CASSLAAGGTYEQYF	TRBJ2-7	TRBV11-2	NA	NA
TGTGCCAGCTCCCGGGACACTAACTATGGCTACACCTTC	CASSRDTNYGYTF	TRBJ1-2	TRBV5-4	NA	NA
TGTGCCAGCAGTTTTAAGCGGGGCGGTAAAACAGATACGCAGTATTTT	CASSFKRGGKTDTQYF	TRBJ2-3	TRBV27	TRBD2	NA
TGCAGCGGTGGGGGAGGTGTATCAGATACGCAGTATTTT	CSGGGGVSDTQYF	TRBJ2-3	TRBV29-1	NA	NA
TGTGCCAGCAGTTTGGGCGGGAGTAGCGGCAATGAGCAGTTCTTC	CASSLGGSSGNEQFF	TRBJ2-1	TRBV27	TRBD2	NA